This T cell receptor (beta chain) derives from a study of blood T cell repertoires in COVID-19 (dated by TCRdb to 2018 to 2020). For context, the study as a whole: Recovered participants in ImmuneRACE Cohort 3 were defined by two consecutive negative NP/OP PCR tests, clearance by a healthcare professional, or resolution of symptoms. Subjects who had been exposed to COVID-19, were actively infected with it, or had recovered from it provided the deeply sampled blood TCRbeta repertoires that made up the dataset. Samples from collaborators originated in the United States, Italy and Spain and spanned both the acute and convalescent phases of COVID-19. The prospective study material was composed of cDNA or gDNA derived from T cells, B-cell-depleted T cells, or PBMCs. A de-identified subject ID, COVID-19 status, age in years and sex were almost always included in the sample metadata. Samples were obtained from the ongoing ImmuneRACE study (first 160 participants) and from 1,200 or so subjects provided by 6 global collaborators. A freely available public database, intended as a resource for researchers studying the immune response to SARS-CoV-2, is where the repertoires were released. Where available, HLA class I and class II types were taken from metadata supplied by the sample provider and were not determined by assay-based typing.

Enrolling through a virtual design, the prospective study's participants ranged in age from roughly 18 to 95 years and lived across roughly 23 United States geographic areas. In the prospective study, participants were assigned to cohorts based on the clinical history participants reported in a screening survey and a study questionnaire. Mobile phlebotomists in the prospective study collected whole blood, serum and a nasopharyngeal or oropharyngeal swab from every participant. Over a 2-month period, participants in the prospective study had the option of providing additional blood draws and questionnaires. Before DNA extraction, blood samples from the prospective study were shipped at room temperature or frozen. A word on this clone: Its antigen is unknown. Qualities for individual bases were not recorded, and no much larger clone is one base off.

The immunoSEQ Assay, a bias-controlled multiplex PCR, was used to amplify TCRbeta CDR3 regions from genomic DNA. Turning to the authors' computational methods: Nucleated cell counts per sample were estimated from amplification of reference gene primers within the assay. Sequence reads were collapsed and filtered to measure the absolute abundance of every unique TCRbeta CDR3 rearrangement. For each sample, productive Simpson clonality was calculated as the square root of Simpson's diversity index over productive rearrangements. TCRdb provides this immuneACCESS table in a form limited to in-frame rearrangements. Some clones are lacking; in checked studies, under half of them reflect an unresolved V gene, and why the rest are absent is not known. The V and J calls and clone size were taken over from that table, and D and trimming were inferred from the DNA. The sample data list around 300,000 clones, and around 89% of these were observed just once. The ten largest account for around 2% of the sample.

The trim is 0 bases for V and 6 bases for J, with a gap of 17 bases between the germline ends. Reading the germline V gene gives CDR1 MNHNS and CDR2 SASEGT. The CDR3 contains 16 residues, cysteine and phenylalanine counted. The kept DNA is CDR3 alone, 48 bases in frame from the first base. Broad study findings and their caveats: The quantity of clinical and demographic metadata differed by source and by participant and was supplied without curation.

The receptor's source is a woman between 55 and 75 years old in a cohort exposed to, infected with or recovered from COVID-19 (not recorded which). The chain employs TRBV6-1 and TRBJ2-5; the D gene is possibly TRBD1, with 6 bases matching. What was sequenced was PBMCs or T cells enriched from blood (not recorded which). At the DNA level, the sequence is TGTGCCAGCAGTGAAGCTTTGTCAGGGGTCCGGAAGACCCAGTACTTC. Translated, it reads CASSEALSGVRKTQYF.